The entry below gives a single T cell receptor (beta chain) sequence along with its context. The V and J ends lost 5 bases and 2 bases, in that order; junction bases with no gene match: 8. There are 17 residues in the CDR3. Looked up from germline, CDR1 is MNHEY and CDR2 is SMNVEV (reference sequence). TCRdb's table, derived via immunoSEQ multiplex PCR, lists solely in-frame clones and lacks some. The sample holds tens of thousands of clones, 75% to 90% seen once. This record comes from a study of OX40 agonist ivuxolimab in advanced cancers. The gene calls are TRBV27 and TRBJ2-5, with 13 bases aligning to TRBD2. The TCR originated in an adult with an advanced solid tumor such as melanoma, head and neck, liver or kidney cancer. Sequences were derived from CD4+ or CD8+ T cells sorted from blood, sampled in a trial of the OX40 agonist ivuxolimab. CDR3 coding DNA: TGTGCCAGCAGTCTCCCACCGGGACTAGCGGGACAAGAGACCCAGTACTTC. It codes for CASSLPPGLAGQETQYF.